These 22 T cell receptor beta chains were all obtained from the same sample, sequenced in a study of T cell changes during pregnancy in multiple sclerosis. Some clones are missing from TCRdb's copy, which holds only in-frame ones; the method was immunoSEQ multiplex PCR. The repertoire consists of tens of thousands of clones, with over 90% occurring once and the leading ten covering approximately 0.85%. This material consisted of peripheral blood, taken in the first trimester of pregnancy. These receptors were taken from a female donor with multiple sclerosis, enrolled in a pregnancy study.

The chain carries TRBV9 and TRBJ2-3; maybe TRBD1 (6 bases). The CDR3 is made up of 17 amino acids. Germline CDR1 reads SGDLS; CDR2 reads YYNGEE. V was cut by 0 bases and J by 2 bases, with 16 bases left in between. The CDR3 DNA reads TGTGCCAGCAGCGTAGGACCCAGGGGCGAGGCCACAGATACGCAGTATTTT. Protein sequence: CASSVGPRGEATDTQYF.

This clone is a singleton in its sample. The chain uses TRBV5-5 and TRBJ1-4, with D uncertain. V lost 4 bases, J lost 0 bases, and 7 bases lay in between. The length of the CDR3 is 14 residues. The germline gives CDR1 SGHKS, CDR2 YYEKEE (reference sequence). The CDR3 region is CASSPFATNEKLFF. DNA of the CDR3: TGTGCCAGCAGCCCGTTTGCAACTAATGAAAAACTGTTTTTT. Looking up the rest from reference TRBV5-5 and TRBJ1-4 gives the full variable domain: DAGVTQSPTHLIKTRGQQVTLRCSPISGHKSVSWYQQVLGQGPQFIFQYYEKEERGRGNFPDRFSARQFPNYSSELNVNALLLGDSALYLCASSPFATNEKLFFGSGTQLSVL.

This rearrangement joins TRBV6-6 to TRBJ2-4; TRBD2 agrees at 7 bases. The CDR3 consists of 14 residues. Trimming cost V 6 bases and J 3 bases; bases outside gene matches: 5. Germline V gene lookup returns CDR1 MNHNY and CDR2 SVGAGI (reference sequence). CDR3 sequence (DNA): TGTGCCAGCAGCTCCCTAGCGGACAAAAACATTCAGTACTTC. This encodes CASSSLADKNIQYF.

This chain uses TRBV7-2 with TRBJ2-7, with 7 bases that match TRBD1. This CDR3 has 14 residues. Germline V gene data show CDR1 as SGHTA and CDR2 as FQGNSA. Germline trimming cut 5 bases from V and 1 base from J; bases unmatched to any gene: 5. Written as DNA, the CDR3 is TGTGCCAGCAGCCCCCGGACAGGTTCCTACGAGCAGTACTTC. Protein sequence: CASSPRTGSYEQYF.

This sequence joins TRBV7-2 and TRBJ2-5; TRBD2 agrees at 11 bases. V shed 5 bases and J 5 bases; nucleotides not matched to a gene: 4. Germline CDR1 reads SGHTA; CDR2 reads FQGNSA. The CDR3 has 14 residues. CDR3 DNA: TGTGCCAGCAGCCCCAGACTAGCGGGGGAGACCCAGTACTTC. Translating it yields CASSPRLAGETQYF.

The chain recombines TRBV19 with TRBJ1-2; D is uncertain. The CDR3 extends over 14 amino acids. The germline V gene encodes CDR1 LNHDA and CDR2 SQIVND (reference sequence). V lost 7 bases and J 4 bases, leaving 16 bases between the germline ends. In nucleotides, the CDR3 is TGTGCCAGTAAGAGGGTAGGAGTTTTCTATGGCTACACCTTC. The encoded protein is CASKRVGVFYGYTF. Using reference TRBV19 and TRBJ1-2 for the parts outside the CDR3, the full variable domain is DGGITQSPKYLFRKEGQNVTLSCEQNLNHDAMYWYRQDPGQGLRLIYYSQIVNDFQKGDIAEGYSVSREKKESFPLTVTSAQKNPTAFYLCASKRVGVFYGYTFGSGTRLTVV.

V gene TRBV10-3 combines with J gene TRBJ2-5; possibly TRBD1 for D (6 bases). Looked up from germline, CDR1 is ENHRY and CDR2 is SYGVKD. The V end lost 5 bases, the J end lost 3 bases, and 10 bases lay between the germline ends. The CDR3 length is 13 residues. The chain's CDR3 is CAISPPGEETQYF. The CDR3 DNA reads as TGTGCCATCAGTCCCCCAGGGGAAGAGACCCAGTACTTC.

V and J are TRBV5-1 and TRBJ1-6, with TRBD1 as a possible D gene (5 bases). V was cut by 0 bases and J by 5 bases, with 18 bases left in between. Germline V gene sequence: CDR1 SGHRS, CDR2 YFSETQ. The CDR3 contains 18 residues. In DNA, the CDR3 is TGCGCCAGCAGCTTGGCCCCGCAGGGCCCCACCGATAATTCACCCCTCCACTTT. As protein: CASSLAPQGPTDNSPLHF.

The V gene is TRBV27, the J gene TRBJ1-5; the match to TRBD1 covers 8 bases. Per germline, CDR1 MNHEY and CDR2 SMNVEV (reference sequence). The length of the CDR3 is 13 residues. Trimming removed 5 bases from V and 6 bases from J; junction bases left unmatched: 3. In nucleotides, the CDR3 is TGTGCCAGCAGTGACAGGGGCGGTCAGCCCCAGCATTTT. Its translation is CASSDRGGQPQHF.

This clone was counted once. In nucleotides, the CDR3 is TGTGCCAGCAGCATTCCCGGGACAGGAAATATTGAGCAGTTCTTC. Translated, it gives CASSIPGTGNIEQFF. This chain connects TRBV21-1 to TRBJ2-1; the table gives TRBD1 as D, unverified against the DNA. TRBV21-1 is an annotated pseudogene. The CDR3 has 15 residues.

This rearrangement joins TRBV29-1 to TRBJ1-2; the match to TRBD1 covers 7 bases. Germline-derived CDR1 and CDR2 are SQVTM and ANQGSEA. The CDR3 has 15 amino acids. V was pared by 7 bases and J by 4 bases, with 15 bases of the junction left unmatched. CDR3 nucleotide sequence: TGCAGCGCCACCCGACCTACAGGGGTTGGCTATGGCTACACCTTC. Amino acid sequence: CSATRPTGVGYGYTF. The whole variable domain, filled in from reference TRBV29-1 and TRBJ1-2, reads SAVISQKPSRDICQRGTSLTIQCQVDSQVTMMFWYRQQPGQSLTLIATANQGSEATYESGFVIDKFPISRPNLTFSTLTVSNMSPEDSSIYLCSATRPTGVGYGYTFGSGTRLTVV.

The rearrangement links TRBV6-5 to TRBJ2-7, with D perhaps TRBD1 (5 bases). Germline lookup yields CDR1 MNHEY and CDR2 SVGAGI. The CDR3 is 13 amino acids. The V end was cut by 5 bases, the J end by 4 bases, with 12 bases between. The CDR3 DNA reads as TGTGCCAGCAGTGACGTCCAGGGTTACGAGCAGTACTTC. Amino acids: CASSDVQGYEQYF.

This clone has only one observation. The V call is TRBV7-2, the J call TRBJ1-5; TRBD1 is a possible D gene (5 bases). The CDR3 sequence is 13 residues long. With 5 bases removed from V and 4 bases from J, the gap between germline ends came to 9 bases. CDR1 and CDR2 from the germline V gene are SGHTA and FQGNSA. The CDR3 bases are TGTGCCAGCAGCACCTCAGGGAATCAGCCCCAGCATTTT. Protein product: CASSTSGNQPQHF.

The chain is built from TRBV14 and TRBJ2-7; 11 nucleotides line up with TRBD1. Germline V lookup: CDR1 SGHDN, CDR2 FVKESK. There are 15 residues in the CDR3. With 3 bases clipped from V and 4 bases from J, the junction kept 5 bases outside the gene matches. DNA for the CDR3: TGTGCCAGCAGCCAGAGGACAGGGGGCGAGTACGAGCAGTACTTC. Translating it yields CASSQRTGGEYEQYF. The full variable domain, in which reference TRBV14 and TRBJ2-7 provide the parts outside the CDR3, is EAGVTQFPSHSVIEKGQTVTLRCDPISGHDNLYWYRRVMGKEIKFLLHFVKESKQDESGMPNNRFLAERTGGTYSTLKVQPAELEDSGVYFCASSQRTGGEYEQYFGPGTRLTVT.

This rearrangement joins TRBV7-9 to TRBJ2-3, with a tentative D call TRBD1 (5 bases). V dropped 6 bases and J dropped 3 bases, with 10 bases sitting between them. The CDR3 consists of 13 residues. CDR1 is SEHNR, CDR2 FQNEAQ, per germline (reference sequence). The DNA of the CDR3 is TGTGCCAGCAGGAGAGCAGGGACAGATACGCAGTATTTT. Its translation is CASRRAGTDTQYF.

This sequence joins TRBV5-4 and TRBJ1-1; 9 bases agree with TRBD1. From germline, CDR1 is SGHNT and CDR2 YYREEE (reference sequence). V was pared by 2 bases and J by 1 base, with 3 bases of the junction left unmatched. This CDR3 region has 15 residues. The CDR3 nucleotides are TGTGCCAGCAGCTTACGGACAGGGGAGAACACTGAAGCTTTCTTT. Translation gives CASSLRTGENTEAFF.

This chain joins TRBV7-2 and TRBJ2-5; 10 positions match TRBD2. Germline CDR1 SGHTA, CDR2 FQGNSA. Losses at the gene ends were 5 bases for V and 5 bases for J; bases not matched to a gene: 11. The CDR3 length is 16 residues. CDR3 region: CASSPRGSGGWETQYF. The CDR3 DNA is TGTGCCAGCAGCCCCCGGGGTAGCGGGGGGTGGGAGACCCAGTACTTC.

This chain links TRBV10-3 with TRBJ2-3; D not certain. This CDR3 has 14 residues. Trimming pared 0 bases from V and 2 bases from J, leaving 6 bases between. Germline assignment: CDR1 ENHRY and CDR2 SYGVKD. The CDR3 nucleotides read TGTGCCATCAGTGAGTCCCAGATCACAGATACGCAGTATTTT. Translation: CAISESQITDTQYF.

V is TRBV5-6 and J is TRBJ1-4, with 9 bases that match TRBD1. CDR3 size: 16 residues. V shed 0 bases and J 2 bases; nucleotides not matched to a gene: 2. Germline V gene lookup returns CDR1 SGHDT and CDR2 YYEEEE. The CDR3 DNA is TGTGCCAGCAGCTTGGACAGGGGGCGCACTAATGAAAAACTGTTTTTT. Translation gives CASSLDRGRTNEKLFF.

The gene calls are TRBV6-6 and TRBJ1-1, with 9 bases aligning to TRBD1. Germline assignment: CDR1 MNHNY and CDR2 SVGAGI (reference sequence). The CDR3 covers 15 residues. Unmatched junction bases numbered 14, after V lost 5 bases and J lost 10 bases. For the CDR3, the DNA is TGTGCCAGCAGTCCCCGGGACAGGGTTCTTTATGGAGCTTTCTTT. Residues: CASSPRDRVLYGAFF.

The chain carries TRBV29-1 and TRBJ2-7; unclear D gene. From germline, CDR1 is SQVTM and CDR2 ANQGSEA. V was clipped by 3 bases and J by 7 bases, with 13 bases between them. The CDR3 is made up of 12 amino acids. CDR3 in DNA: TGCAGCGTTGACCCGGGTTTATGTGAGCAGTACTTC. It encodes CSVDPGLCEQYF.

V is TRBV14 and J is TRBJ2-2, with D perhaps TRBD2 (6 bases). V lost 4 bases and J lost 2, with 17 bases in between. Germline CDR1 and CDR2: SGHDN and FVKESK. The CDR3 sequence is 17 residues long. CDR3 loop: CASSPLRLGGNTGELFF. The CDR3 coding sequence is TGTGCCAGCAGCCCGCTTCGTTTGGGGGGAAACACCGGGGAGCTGTTTTTT.